These 17 T cell receptor beta chains came from one sample sequenced in a study of CXCR3-negative and CXCR3-positive naive CD8 T cells. Preparation of TRB cDNA libraries relied on 5' RACE carrying UMI labels. No DNA is given; TCRdb re-called the 5' RACE reads and lists each CDR3 protein once. This table holds around 140,000 distinct CDR3 sequences. The sample consisted of naive CXCR3- CD8+ T cells from blood. Regarding subset: CD45RO-CCR7+CD27+CD95- naive CD8+ T cells lacking CXCR3 (TNR3-). Every receptor here comes from a human donor in good health. Some clones in this sample may be carry-over from other donors' samples.

This chain joins TRBV10-2 and TRBJ1-1; TCRdb proposes TRBD1, but this gene call is untestable without DNA. The CDR3 sequence is 13 residues long. Per the germline V gene, CDR1 is WSHSY and CDR2 is SAAADI. CDR3 in amino acids: CASRGDRNTEAFF.

The chain couples TRBV3-1 to TRBJ2-5; the TCRdb call, TRBD1, lacks DNA for checking. This CDR3 has 15 amino acids. The germline V gene encodes CDR1 LGHDT and CDR2 YNNKEL (reference sequence). The CDR3 sequence: CASSRGQGYSETQYF.

The CDR3 is CASSQNRGSETQYF. J is TRBJ2-5 and V is TRBV4-1; TCRdb reports TRBD1, a call that lacks DNA to check it against. This CDR3 contains 14 residues. The germline V gene encodes CDR1 MGHRA and CDR2 YSYEKL.

The rearrangement uses TRBV7-3 and TRBJ1-2; TCRdb outputs TRBD1, but without DNA this stays unchecked. The CDR3 is made up of 14 amino acids. Germline V CDR1 and CDR2: SGHTA, FQGTGA. The CDR3 sequence is CASSPSGGHYGYTF.

The chain employs TRBV11-3 and TRBJ2-1; checking the TCRdb D call of TRBD2 is not possible without DNA. Germline CDR1 SGHNT, CDR2 YENEEA. This CDR3 contains 18 residues. This CDR3 reads CASSLGALEGLAYNEQFF.

V gene TRBV29-1 combines with J gene TRBJ2-7; the D call of TRBD2 rests on TCRdb alone, since no DNA is present to check it. The germline gives CDR1 SQVTM, CDR2 ANQGSEA. This CDR3 is 15 amino acids long. CDR3 region: CSVESLAGSAYEQYF.

The chain employs TRBV27 and TRBJ2-2; the TRBD1 assignment by TCRdb is unverifiable without DNA. The CDR3 contains 15 residues. Germline V gives CDR1 MNHEY, CDR2 SMNVEV (reference sequence). CDR3 sequence: CASSLLGGPGGELFF.

The gene calls are TRBV7-6 and TRBJ2-5; TCRdb lists TRBD2, though no DNA is available to test this call. Germline V lookup: CDR1 SGHVS, CDR2 FNYEAQ. The CDR3 has 15 amino acids. CDR3 amino acids: CASSPSGGGQETQYF.

The chain combines TRBV12-3 or TRBV12-4 with TRBJ2-5; TCRdb designates TRBD1, a call that cannot be tested without DNA. This CDR3 has 21 residues. CDR3 region: CASSSNLPGRPSAGELGTQYF.

The V call is TRBV7-9, the J call TRBJ2-3; TCRdb's D call, TRBD1, is unchecked because there is no DNA. Germline assignment: CDR1 SEHNR and CDR2 FQNEAQ (reference sequence). This CDR3 is 15 amino acids long. CDR3 protein: CASSPGAGPTDTQYF. Complete variable domain (other parts from reference TRBV7-9 and TRBJ2-3): DTGVSQNPRHKITKRGQNVTFRCDPISEHNRLYWYRQTLGQGPEFLTYFQNEAQLEKSRLLSDRFSAERPKGSFSTLEIQRTEQGDSAMYLCASSPGAGPTDTQYFGPGTRLTVL.

The CDR3 reads CASSSMNTEAFF. The rearrangement links TRBV7-9 to TRBJ1-1. The CDR3 consists of 12 residues. CDR1 is SEHNR, CDR2 FQNEAQ, per germline (reference sequence).

The chain recombines TRBV19 with TRBJ2-1; TCRdb designates TRBD1, a call that cannot be tested without DNA. The CDR3 is 16 residues long. Per germline, CDR1 LNHDA and CDR2 SQIVND (reference sequence). The CDR3 reads CASSLGQRSSYNEQFF.

The CDR3 reads CASSSRDPWGNEQFF. V is TRBV5-1 and J is TRBJ2-1; TCRdb's assignment of TRBD1 cannot be checked, as there is no DNA. The CDR3 has 15 residues. The V gene's germline CDR1 is SGHRS and CDR2 YFSETQ.

The rearrangement joins TRBV5-6 to TRBJ2-4. This CDR3 spans 15 amino acids. In germline, CDR1 is SGHDT, CDR2 YYEEEE. The CDR3 sequence: CASREGPSAKNIQYF.

This chain uses TRBV2 with TRBJ2-7; TCRdb returns TRBD1, unconfirmable since there is no DNA. CDR3 length: 13 residues. Germline V lookup: CDR1 SNHLY, CDR2 FYNNEI. The CDR3 sequence is CASRGTESYEQYF.

CDR3 in amino acids: CASSSTRNDRANQPQHF. The V and J genes are TRBV7-9 and TRBJ1-5; checking the TCRdb D call of TRBD1 is not possible without DNA. The germline V gene encodes CDR1 SEHNR and CDR2 FQNEAQ (reference sequence). The CDR3 length is 17 residues.

The J gene is TRBJ2-1, the V gene TRBV7-8; TCRdb calls TRBD1, which cannot be checked without DNA. In germline, CDR1 is SGHVS, CDR2 FQNEAQ. This CDR3 is built from 17 residues. The CDR3 loop is CASSLQGTPSSYNEQFF.